These 26 T cell receptor beta chains share one sample of origin, sequenced in a study of PD-L1 blockade in urothelial cancer. Sequenced by immunoSEQ multiplex PCR; TCRdb stores in-frame clones only, minus some. The sample has about 100,000 clones; about 89% are singletons. Sequences were derived from PBMCs, sampled around atezolizumab (anti-PD-L1) treatment. Source of these receptors: a woman aged 80 or older with urothelial cancer.

V usage is TRBV28 and J usage is TRBJ2-2; 10 positions agree with TRBD2. Germline CDR1 and CDR2: MDHEN and SYDVKM. This CDR3 region has 18 residues. With V trimmed by 4 bases and J by 3 bases, 11 bases remained unmatched. CDR3 sequence (DNA): TGTGCCAGCAGTTCATCTAGCGGGAGTTTTCGGGACACCGGGGAGCTGTTTTTT. This gives the protein CASSSSSGSFRDTGELFF.

The chain recombines TRBV29-1 with TRBJ2-5; 9 positions agree with TRBD2. V shed 7 bases and J 1 base; nucleotides not matched to a gene: 16. This CDR3 has 17 residues. In germline, CDR1 is SQVTM, CDR2 ANQGSEA. In nucleotides, the CDR3 is TGCAGCGCCCCGACTAGCGGCACACTATTAACCCAAGAGACCCAGTACTTC. It translates to CSAPTSGTLLTQETQYF.

The gene calls are TRBV5-6 and TRBJ1-4, with D possibly being TRBD1 (6 bases). Trimming removed 0 bases at V and 5 bases at J, with 14 bases between. The CDR3 runs 16 residues. In germline, CDR1 is SGHDT, CDR2 YYEEEE. The CDR3 nucleotides are TGTGCCAGCAGCTTGGGAGGGAGACAGGCGAATGAAAAACTGTTTTTT. This translates into CASSLGGRQANEKLFF.

The count of this clone is one. The rearrangement links TRBV14 to TRBJ2-5, with TRBD1 matching over 7 bases. Germline V gene lookup returns CDR1 SGHDN and CDR2 FVKESK. V shed 2 bases and J 5 bases; nucleotides not matched to a gene: 5. There are 14 residues in the CDR3. The CDR3 here is CASSQSTGWETQYF. The CDR3 nucleotides are TGTGCCAGCAGCCAATCGACAGGGTGGGAGACCCAGTACTTC.

The CDR3 region is CASSFRVSNEQFF. CDR3 nucleotide sequence: TGTGCCAGTAGTTTCAGGGTGTCCAATGAGCAGTTCTTC. The rearrangement uses TRBV19 and TRBJ2-1; tentatively, D is TRBD1 (5 bases). Germline V gene sequence: CDR1 LNHDA, CDR2 SQIVND (reference sequence). The germline V and J ends were trimmed by 5 bases and 6 bases, with 11 bases remaining between them. The CDR3 is 13 amino acids.

The chain links TRBV10-1 to TRBJ2-7; the match to TRBD2 covers 10 bases. The CDR3 length is 15 residues. J gave up 5 bases and V 3 bases, and 7 bases lay outside the gene matches. Germline assignment: CDR1 WNHNN and CDR2 SYGVQD (reference sequence). The CDR3 is CASSEPTSGMNEQYF. CDR3 in DNA: TGCGCCAGCAGTGAACCAACTAGCGGGATGAACGAGCAGTACTTC.

The genes are TRBV7-9 and TRBJ1-1; maybe TRBD1 (6 bases). V gave up 2 bases and J gave up 5 bases, with 15 bases separating them. The CDR3 is made up of 15 amino acids. Germline V gene lookup returns CDR1 SEHNR and CDR2 FQNEAQ (reference sequence). CDR3 nucleotide sequence: TGTGCCAGCAGCTTAAGCGGGGGGGGCTGGACTGAAGCTTTCTTT. It encodes CASSLSGGGWTEAFF.

Only one count was recorded for this clone. J is TRBJ2-2 and V is TRBV10-3; 12 positions agree with TRBD2. V lost 5 bases to trimming and J lost 1 base; unmatched junction nucleotides: 8. This CDR3 region has 18 residues. The germline V gene has CDR1 ENHRY and CDR2 SYGVKD. This CDR3 is CAISPPTSGSLNTGELFF. The CDR3 nucleotides read TGTGCCATCAGTCCCCCGACTAGCGGGAGCCTGAACACCGGGGAGCTGTTTTTT.

The chain carries TRBV15 and TRBJ2-3, with 7 bases fitting TRBD2. Germline-derived CDR1 and CDR2 are LNHNV and YYDKDF (reference sequence). V dropped 6 bases and J dropped 2; count of bases not matched to a gene: 8. The CDR3 runs 15 residues. This chain's CDR3 is CATRRKAGDTDTQYF. CDR3 nucleotides: TGTGCCACCAGGAGGAAGGCGGGAGACACAGATACGCAGTATTTT.

Written as DNA, the CDR3 is TGTGCCAGCTCAGGGCCAAACACTGAAGCTTTCTTT. Translated: CASSGPNTEAFF. This rearrangement joins TRBV6-5 to TRBJ1-1, with D maybe TRBD1 (5 bases). The CDR3 totals 12 residues. The germline gives CDR1 MNHEY, CDR2 SVGAGI. Trimming cost V 8 bases and J 2 bases, with 9 bases left between them.

The CDR3, as DNA: TGTGCCAGTAGTACCCGGGACATACCTTATGGCTACACCTTC. It yields the protein CASSTRDIPYGYTF. The chain carries TRBV19 and TRBJ1-2; D may be TRBD1 (6 bases). The CDR3 covers 14 residues. Trimming removed 4 bases at V and 5 bases at J, with 14 bases between. Germline values: CDR1 LNHDA, CDR2 SQIVND (reference sequence).

The chain recombines TRBV30 with TRBJ1-1; no reliable D call. Trimming pared 1 base from V and 1 base from J, leaving 7 bases between. This CDR3 comprises 13 residues. Germline lookup yields CDR1 GTSNPN and CDR2 SVGIG (reference sequence). The CDR3: CAWSARENTEAFF. The CDR3 DNA reads TGTGCCTGGAGTGCGAGGGAGAACACTGAAGCTTTCTTT.

The chain combines TRBV10-3 with TRBJ1-1, with a tentative D call TRBD1 (6 bases). This CDR3 has 12 amino acids. Trimming took 10 bases from V and 1 from J, leaving 10 bases between them. From germline, CDR1 is ENHRY and CDR2 SYGVKD. CDR3: CASLQGNTEAFF. The CDR3 DNA reads TGTGCCAGCCTACAGGGGAACACTGAAGCTTTCTTT.

The V call is TRBV4-2, the J call TRBJ2-6, with 7 nucleotides matching TRBD1. The CDR3 is 18 residues long. Trimming removed 2 bases from V and 0 bases from J; junction bases left unmatched: 7. Germline assignment: CDR1 LGHNA and CDR2 YNFKEQ. CDR3 nucleotide sequence: TGTGCCAGCAGCCAAATCGGGACAGAGTCCTCTGGGGCCAACGTCCTGACTTTC. This sequence encodes CASSQIGTESSGANVLTF.

This rearrangement joins TRBV23-1 to TRBJ1-1; D call uncertain. TRBV23-1 is identified as an open reading frame with a role that is uncertain. Trimming removed 7 bases at V and 1 base at J, with 13 bases between. CDR3 length equals 14 residues. In nucleotides, the CDR3 is TGCGCCAGCAAAAACATTCGAGGGAACACTGAAGCTTTCTTT. This encodes CASKNIRGNTEAFF.

This sequence joins TRBV30 and TRBJ2-3; D may be TRBD2 (7 bases). Germline CDR1 GTSNPN, CDR2 SVGIG (reference sequence). The CDR3 contains 13 residues. Trimming pared 6 bases from V and 3 bases from J, leaving 13 bases between. This CDR3 is CACHREGTDTQYF. CDR3 nucleotides: TGTGCCTGCCACAGGGAGGGTACAGATACGCAGTATTTT. The full variable domain, with the rest looked up from reference TRBV30 and TRBJ2-3, is SQTIHQWPATLVQPVGSPLSLECTVEGTSNPNLYWYRQAAGRGLQLLFYSVGIGQISSEVPQNLSASRPQDRQFILSSKKLLLSDSGFYLCACHREGTDTQYFGPGTRLTVL.

V usage is TRBV7-2 and J usage is TRBJ2-7; possibly TRBD2 for D (5 bases). Trimming left V 5 bases short and J 2 bases short, with 13 bases between. Germline loops: CDR1 SGHTA, CDR2 FQGNSA. CDR3 length: 14 amino acids. The CDR3 region has the DNA TGTGCCAGCAGCCCCCGGGATCCACCCTACGAGCAGTACTTC. Its protein is CASSPRDPPYEQYF.

The chain links TRBV7-3 to TRBJ2-2; D gene ambiguous. The CDR3 totals 15 residues. Trimming stripped 5 bases from V and 0 bases from J, with 10 bases between. Germline-derived CDR1 and CDR2 are SGHTA and FQGTGA. The CDR3 here is CASSAKTSNTGELFF. The CDR3 region has the DNA TGTGCCAGCAGCGCGAAAACTTCGAACACCGGGGAGCTGTTTTTT.

The rearrangement uses TRBV7-9 and TRBJ2-5, with unresolved D. Germline V gene sequence: CDR1 SEHNR, CDR2 FQNEAQ (reference sequence). The CDR3 has 14 amino acids. V shed 5 bases and J shed 5 bases, with 15 bases lying between them. DNA of the CDR3: TGTGCCAGCAGCGCGCCGAGGCCTCGGGAGACCCAGTACTTC. Its protein product is CASSAPRPRETQYF. The entire variable domain, with the rest obtained from reference TRBV7-9 and TRBJ2-5, is as follows: DTGVSQNPRHKITKRGQNVTFRCDPISEHNRLYWYRQTLGQGPEFLTYFQNEAQLEKSRLLSDRFSAERPKGSFSTLEIQRTEQGDSAMYLCASSAPRPRETQYFGPGTRLLVL.

The chain joins TRBV5-4 to TRBJ1-3; a possible D gene is TRBD1 (5 bases). Trimming cost V 0 bases and J 4 bases, with 11 bases left between them. This CDR3 has 15 amino acids. Germline lookup yields CDR1 SGHNT and CDR2 YYREEE (reference sequence). CDR3 residues: CASSLERGPGNTIYF. The CDR3, as DNA: TGTGCCAGCAGCTTGGAAAGGGGTCCCGGAAACACCATATATTTT.

The chain recombines TRBV2 with TRBJ2-7; 9 bases align to TRBD2. CDR1 and CDR2 (germline): SNHLY, FYNNEI. V was pared by 3 bases and J by 3 bases, with 3 bases of the junction left unmatched. The CDR3 contains 14 residues. CDR3 nucleotide sequence: TGTGCCAGCAGTGAGGCTAGCGGGATCTACGAGCAGTACTTC. Amino acids: CASSEASGIYEQYF. The full variable domain, in which reference TRBV2 and TRBJ2-7 provide the parts outside the CDR3, is EPEVTQTPSHQVTQMGQEVILRCVPISNHLYFYWYRQILGQKVEFLVSFYNNEISEKSEIFDDQFSVERPDGSNFTLKIRSTKLEDSAMYFCASSEASGIYEQYFGPGTRLTVT.

The chain recombines TRBV28 with TRBJ1-2; no firm D call. Germline loops: CDR1 MDHEN, CDR2 SYDVKM. CDR3 size: 11 residues. Deletions cut 11 bases from V and 6 bases from J, with 13 bases between. CDR3 coding DNA: TGTGCCTCTCTGGGGAGCCATGGCTACACCTTC. Translating gives CASLGSHGYTF.

DNA for the CDR3: TGTGCCAGTAGTATAGGCCCCTTGGAGGGGCCCTACAATGAGCAGTTCTTC. Its protein is CASSIGPLEGPYNEQFF. This rearrangement joins TRBV19 to TRBJ2-1, with D possibly TRBD2 on 6 matching bases. The CDR3 has 17 amino acids. Germline V CDR1 and CDR2: LNHDA, SQIVND (reference sequence). V was shortened by 1 base and J by 2 bases, with 15 bases between the two germline ends. Using reference TRBV19 and TRBJ2-1 for the parts outside the CDR3, the full variable domain is DGGITQSPKYLFRKEGQNVTLSCEQNLNHDAMYWYRQDPGQGLRLIYYSQIVNDFQKGDIAEGYSVSREKKESFPLTVTSAQKNPTAFYLCASSIGPLEGPYNEQFFGPGTRLTVL.

This chain uses TRBV19 with TRBJ1-3, with D perhaps matching TRBD1 (6 bases). The CDR3 runs 15 residues. The germline V and J ends were trimmed by 6 bases and 3 bases, with 15 bases remaining between them. Per the germline V gene, CDR1 is LNHDA and CDR2 is SQIVND (reference sequence). As DNA, the CDR3 is TGTGCCAGTAGCACAGGGACGGTAGTTGGAAACACCATATATTTT. Its protein is CASSTGTVVGNTIYF.

CDR3 protein: CASSPRAGLAIITGELFF. DNA for the CDR3: TGCGCCAGCAGTCCCCGGGCGGGGCTAGCGATAATCACCGGGGAGCTGTTTTTT. The chain couples TRBV23-1 to TRBJ2-2; D is perhaps TRBD2 (6 bases). TRBV23-1 counts as an open reading frame of uncertain function. The CDR3 extends over 18 amino acids. The germline V and J ends were trimmed by 4 bases and 4 bases, with 22 bases remaining between them.

This clone was seen only once. J is TRBJ1-5 and V is TRBV28, with TRBD1 matching over 9 bases. In germline, CDR1 is MDHEN, CDR2 SYDVKM. The CDR3 loop spans 16 amino acids. V trimming: 5 bases; J trimming: 2 bases; junction bases outside the gene matches: 7. The CDR3 nucleotides are TGTGCCAGCAGTCCGCAACAGGGGGCTGGCAATCAGCCCCAGCATTTT. It yields the protein CASSPQQGAGNQPQHF.